Listed here are 18 T cell receptor beta chains from one sample, sequenced in a study of long-term antiretroviral therapy in people with HIV. With survey level as its setting, the immunoSEQ assay was v3.0. Libraries were prepared by immunoSEQ multiplex PCR; TCRdb keeps only in-frame clonotypes and omits some of them. The sample has over 15,000 clones; approximately 90% are singletons. Sequenced material: unsorted PBMCs, taken 0.6 years after starting antiretroviral therapy. The receptors stem from a woman in her thirties or forties with HIV.

CDR3 region: CASSSGQGGMNTEAFF. The CDR3 DNA reads as TGTGCCAGCAGCAGCGGACAGGGCGGTATGAACACTGAAGCTTTCTTT. The chain combines TRBV21-1 with TRBJ1-1; TRBD1, the D gene given by the table, was not confirmed from the DNA. TRBV21-1 is labeled a pseudogene. The CDR3 spans 16 residues.

The CDR3 DNA is TGTGCCATCAGTGAGAGGACAGGGGGCCGCACTGAAGCTTTCTTT. It yields the protein CAISERTGGRTEAFF. J is TRBJ1-1 and V is TRBV10-3, with 11 bases fitting TRBD1. The CDR3 consists of 15 residues. The germline V gene has CDR1 ENHRY and CDR2 SYGVKD. V was clipped by 2 bases and J by 4 bases; unmatched bases: 3.

CDR3 DNA: TGTGCCAGCAGTTTTTTGGGACGGGGGCCTAACTATGGCTACACCTTC. The encoded protein is CASSFLGRGPNYGYTF. This chain uses TRBV27 with TRBJ1-2; tentatively, D is TRBD1 (6 bases). The CDR3 length is 16 residues. From germline, CDR1 is MNHEY and CDR2 SMNVEV (reference sequence). With 3 bases removed from V and 0 bases from J, the gap between germline ends came to 14 bases.

The rearrangement links TRBV5-1 to TRBJ1-3; D is ambiguous. V lost 3 bases and J lost 0, with 10 bases in between. The CDR3 is 15 residues long. Per the germline V gene, CDR1 is SGHRS and CDR2 is YFSETQ. CDR3 residues: CASSSDGSSGNTIYF. CDR3 bases: TGCGCCAGCAGCTCGGACGGGAGCTCTGGAAACACCATATATTTT.

The V gene is TRBV18, the J gene TRBJ1-2; D possibly corresponds to TRBD1 (6 bases). V shed 3 bases and J shed 0 bases, with 11 bases lying between them. Germline V gene data show CDR1 as KGHSH and CDR2 as LQKENI. This CDR3 region has 15 residues. The CDR3 coding sequence is TGTGCCAGCTCACCTGAGGGGGTACCTAACTATGGCTACACCTTC. Protein product: CASSPEGVPNYGYTF.

The V and J genes are TRBV5-1 and TRBJ2-6; D ambiguous. V dropped 2 bases and J dropped 0 bases, with 0 bases sitting between them. The length of the CDR3 is 13 residues. Looked up from germline, CDR1 is SGHRS and CDR2 is YFSETQ. The DNA of the CDR3 is TGCGCCAGCAGCTTCTCTGGGGCCAACGTCCTGACTTTC. This sequence encodes CASSFSGANVLTF.

This chain uses TRBV28 with TRBJ2-7, with D perhaps matching TRBD2 (5 bases). Germline values: CDR1 MDHEN, CDR2 SYDVKM. V gave up 2 bases and J gave up 1 base, with 12 bases separating them. The CDR3 extends over 15 amino acids. DNA of the CDR3: TGTGCCAGCAGTTTAGGTAGCGTCGAGTCCTACGAGCAGTACTTC. Amino acid sequence: CASSLGSVESYEQYF.

The V call is TRBV5-8, the J call TRBJ2-3; 11 nucleotides line up with TRBD2. V lost 3 bases, J lost 0 bases, and 12 bases stayed unmatched. The CDR3 loop spans 19 amino acids. Per the germline V gene, CDR1 is SGHTS and CDR2 is YDEGEE. The CDR3, as DNA: TGTGCCAGCAGCTACATGGGGACTAGCGGCTTGACTAGCACAGATACGCAGTATTTT. Translated: CASSYMGTSGLTSTDTQYF.

The chain couples TRBV25-1 to TRBJ2-7; a possible D gene is TRBD1 (6 bases). The CDR3 runs 15 residues. Germline CDR1 and CDR2: MGHDK and SYGVNS. V was trimmed by 1 base and J by 6 bases, leaving 16 bases between them. This CDR3 reads CASSESHRASGEQYF. The CDR3 DNA follows: TGTGCCAGCAGTGAATCACACAGGGCGAGTGGCGAGCAGTACTTC.

The J gene is TRBJ1-2, the V gene TRBV21-1; the DNA was not compared with TRBD1, the D call given in the table. TRBV21-1 is classified as a pseudogene. The CDR3 is 14 residues long. The CDR3 nucleotides are TGTGCCAGCAGCCCCTACAGGGGCCTCTATGGCTACACCTTC. Translated: CASSPYRGLYGYTF.

This clone has only one observation. The rearrangement uses TRBV5-6 and TRBJ2-7, with no clear D. CDR3 length equals 13 residues. Trimming took off 4 bases at V and 3 bases at J, with 11 bases between the two ends. The germline V gene has CDR1 SGHDT and CDR2 YYEEEE. The CDR3 here is CASSPGLDYEQYF. CDR3 DNA: TGTGCCAGCAGCCCCGGCTTGGACTACGAGCAGTACTTC.

V and J are TRBV5-1 and TRBJ1-2; D is unclear. Trimming shortened V by 2 bases and J by 4 bases, and 6 bases separated the two germline ends. Germline lookup yields CDR1 SGHRS and CDR2 YFSETQ. The CDR3 runs 12 residues. The CDR3, as DNA: TGCGCCAGCAGCTTCGACGGCTATGGCTACACCTTC. Residues: CASSFDGYGYTF.

The genes are TRBV6-6 and TRBJ2-2, with D tentatively TRBD1 (6 bases). CDR1 MNHNY and CDR2 SVGAGI come from the germline V gene (reference sequence). The CDR3 has 13 amino acids. Trimming took 5 bases from V and 5 from J, leaving 9 bases between them. CDR3 nucleotide sequence: TGTGCCAGCAGTGAGGGGGTAACCGGGGAGCTGTTTTTT. It specifies CASSEGVTGELFF.

The V gene is TRBV6-6, the J gene TRBJ1-3; 8 nucleotides agree with TRBD1. V shed 2 bases and J 4 bases; nucleotides not matched to a gene: 7. CDR3 length equals 16 residues. The germline gives CDR1 MNHNY, CDR2 SVGAGI (reference sequence). Written as DNA, the CDR3 is TGTGCCAGCAGTTACGGGCAGGGGGCGTGGGGAAACACCATATATTTT. Its protein is CASSYGQGAWGNTIYF.

This sequence joins TRBV6-5 and TRBJ2-3; tentatively, D is TRBD2 (5 bases). CDR1 and CDR2 from the germline V gene are MNHEY and SVGAGI. V lost 5 bases and J lost 4, with 13 bases in between. The CDR3 runs 14 residues. The CDR3 loop reads CASSTPKLADTQYF. The CDR3 nucleotides are TGTGCCAGCAGTACCCCCAAACTAGCAGATACGCAGTATTTT.

This CDR3 is CASSRGTGGGLDGYTF. For the CDR3, the DNA is TGTGCCAGCAGCCGAGGGACAGGGGGAGGTCTGGATGGCTACACCTTC. The gene calls are TRBV7-9 and TRBJ1-2; TRBD1 agrees at 11 bases. Germline V lookup: CDR1 SEHNR, CDR2 FQNEAQ (reference sequence). Unmatched junction bases numbered 11, after V lost 5 bases and J lost 6 bases. The CDR3 runs 16 residues.

Only one count was recorded for this clone. This chain connects TRBV4-1 to TRBJ2-1; 11 bases match TRBD2. The CDR3 consists of 15 residues. V was clipped by 5 bases and J by 4 bases; unmatched bases: 4. Per the germline V gene, CDR1 is MGHRA and CDR2 is YSYEKL. Written as DNA, the CDR3 is TGCGCCAGCAGCGATCTAGCGGGGGGTTACAATGAGCAGTTCTTC. This sequence encodes CASSDLAGGYNEQFF.

This chain joins TRBV29-1 and TRBJ2-5; 9 bases are shared with TRBD2. The CDR3 loop spans 18 amino acids. J was trimmed by 4 bases and V by 1 base; bases with no gene match: 16. Germline V gene sequence: CDR1 SQVTM, CDR2 ANQGSEA. DNA of the CDR3: TGCAGCGTTGAAGCTCAGTACTTAGGGGGACTAGCTTTAGAGACCCAGTACTTC. Protein product: CSVEAQYLGGLALETQYF.